Listed here is a single TCR beta chain. The data stem from a study of identical twins. The CDR3 loop spans 14 amino acids. Trimming removed 3 bases from V and 0 bases from J, with 10 bases in between. Germline values: CDR1 DFQATT, CDR2 SNEGSKA (reference sequence). TCRdb re-derived calls from the 5' RACE reads in MiXCR, one entry per CDR3 protein. The sample shows about 1.7 million distinct CDR3 sequences, roughly a third of them seen only once. The specimen was cord blood. The sequence was collected from a newborn girl in good health. The V and J genes are TRBV20-1 and TRBJ2-3; unclear D gene. The CDR3 here is CSARKGSSTDTQYF. The CDR3 coding sequence is TGCAGTGCTAGGAAAGGATCTAGCACAGATACGCAGTATTTT.